These T cell receptor beta chains were read from a single sample in a study of PD-1 blockade in classical Hodgkin lymphoma. The protocol was immunoSEQ multiplex PCR, while the TCRdb copy is restricted to in-frame clones and leaves out a portion. The top ten clones hold approximately 10% of a sample with about 64,000 clones, roughly nine tenths of them seen once. The starting material was peripheral blood mononuclear cells (PBMCs), obtained before the fourth cycle of nivolumab. These receptors all come from a human donor with classical Hodgkin lymphoma. The CDR3 runs from the conserved cysteine through the conserved F or W. The D gene is left open where the match is weak. A row's size may be missing; if present it is once, few, many or a size class.

.,.,TRBV7-6,TRBJ2-5,CASSLARETQYF,TGTGCCAGCAGCTTAGCGCGGGAGACCCAGTACTTC
.,once,TRBV7-6,TRBJ1-5,CASSPRQGWNQPQHF,TGTGCCAGCAGCCCACGGCAGGGTTGGAATCAGCCCCAGCATTTT
.,.,TRBV7-8,TRBJ2-5,CASSLRAQYF,TGTGCCAGCAGCTTAAGGGCCCAGTACTTC
.,.,TRBV7-9,TRBJ1-5,CASSSQKNQPQHF,TGTGCCAGCAGCTCACAAAAAAATCAGCCTCAGCATTTT
TRBD1,.,TRBV4-1,TRBJ1-4,CASSPTGINEKLFF,TGCGCCAGCAGCCCGACAGGGATTAATGAAAAACTGTTTTTT
.,.,TRBV19,TRBJ2-3,CASSTPGPRGSTDTQYF,TGTGCCAGTAGTACTCCGGGACCACGCGGATCCACAGATACGCAGTATTTT
.,.,TRBV25-1,TRBJ2-2,CASSESGYAGELFF,TGTGCCAGCAGTGAATCCGGGTATGCCGGGGAGCTGTTTTTT
TRBD1,.,TRBV5-1,TRBJ1-2,CASSPLGQGRYYGYTF,TGCGCCAGCAGCCCCCTGGGACAGGGTCGGTACTATGGCTACACCTTC
.,.,TRBV21-1,TRBJ2-6,CASSKGLKGRRGANVLTF,TGTGCCAGCAGCAAAGGACTCAAGGGTAGGCGTGGGGCCAACGTCCTGACTTTC
TRBD2,once,TRBV4-1,TRBJ2-2,CASSQTPLAGGMTGELFF,TGCGCCAGCAGCCAGACACCCCTAGCGGGGGGGATGACCGGGGAGCTGTTTTTT
.,.,TRBV28,TRBJ2-2,CASTQGIPTGELFF,TGTGCCAGCACCCAGGGAATCCCCACCGGGGAGCTGTTTTTT
TRBD2,.,TRBV7-6,TRBJ2-7,CASSLKAGWNYEQYF,TGTGCCAGCAGCTTAAAAGCGGGGTGGAACTACGAGCAGTACTTC
.,.,TRBV7-9,TRBJ1-1,CASSEGGTEAFF,TGTGCCAGCAGCGAGGGGGGCACTGAAGCTTTCTTT
TRBD1,.,TRBV5-4,TRBJ2-7,CASSSPGTGEGPYEQYF,TGTGCCAGCAGCAGTCCCGGGACAGGGGAGGGGCCCTACGAGCAGTACTTC
.,.,TRBV5-1,TRBJ2-7,CASSSQGYEQYF,TGCGCCAGCAGCTCCCAAGGCTACGAGCAGTACTTC
TRBD2,.,TRBV6-1,TRBJ2-4,CASSDEGLVPYF,TGTGCCAGCAGTGACGAGGGACTAGTTCCGTACTTC
TRBD2,.,TRBV19,TRBJ2-1,CASTPGRDAQGGGQFF,TGTGCCAGTACCCCGGGGAGGGACGCCCAGGGCGGGGGGCAGTTCTTC
.,.,TRBV4-1,TRBJ1-4,CASSQGGYEKLFF,TGCGCCAGCAGCCAAGGGGGGTATGAAAAACTGTTTTTT
TRBD1,once,TRBV6-5,TRBJ2-3,CASSPPDRAPDTQYF,TGTGCCAGCAGCCCCCCCGACAGGGCGCCAGATACGCAGTATTTT
.,once,TRBV19,TRBJ1-1,CASSIVGETEAFF,TGTGCCAGTAGTATCGTCGGGGAGACTGAAGCTTTCTTT
.,.,TRBV11-2,TRBJ2-3,CASSFGDFGTDTQYF,TGTGCCAGCAGCTTCGGCGATTTCGGCACAGATACGCAGTATTTT
.,.,TRBV19,TRBJ1-3,CASLKSGNTIYF,TGTGCCAGCCTCAAGTCTGGAAACACCATATATTTT
.,.,TRBV2,TRBJ2-6,CASSAQTSSGANVLTF,TGTGCCAGCAGTGCTCAGACTAGCTCTGGGGCCAACGTCCTGACTTTC
.,.,TRBV6-5,TRBJ2-7,CASSRKKSYEQYF,TGTGCCAGCAGTCGGAAAAAGTCCTACGAGCAGTACTTC
.,.,TRBV6-4,TRBJ2-6,CASSERDSGANVLTF,TGTGCCAGCAGTGAGCGGGACTCTGGGGCCAACGTCCTGACTTTC
.,once,TRBV5-4,TRBJ2-7,CASTQSADTHYEQYF,TGTGCCAGCACACAGTCAGCCGACACCCACTACGAGCAGTACTTC
TRBD2,.,TRBV30,TRBJ2-3,CAWSAPSGGLIFAGTQYF,TGTGCCTGGAGTGCCCCTAGCGGGGGTCTTATTTTCGCGGGTACGCAGTATTTT
.,.,TRBV6-5,TRBJ2-4,CASSQGMDIQYF,TGTGCCAGCAGTCAGGGAATGGACATTCAGTACTTC
.,.,TRBV11-2,TRBJ1-1,CASSKRGAEAFF,TGTGCCAGCAGTAAGAGGGGTGCTGAAGCTTTCTTT
.,.,TRBV29-1,TRBJ2-7,CSVEDLSGHPYEQYF,TGCAGCGTTGAAGACTTATCGGGACACCCCTACGAGCAGTACTTC
TRBD1,once,TRBV5-1,TRBJ1-1,CASSPDRVWVPEAFF,TGCGCCAGCAGCCCGGACAGGGTTTGGGTTCCTGAAGCTTTCTTT
TRBD1,.,TRBV5-4,TRBJ2-4,CASSLTGGVNENIQYF,TGTGCCAGCAGCCTTACAGGGGGCGTAAACGAAAACATTCAGTACTTC
TRBD2,.,TRBV6-1,TRBJ2-1,CASSRSGVNYNEQFF,TGTGCCAGCAGTCGTAGCGGGGTTAACTACAATGAGCAGTTCTTC
TRBD1,.,TRBV9,TRBJ2-5,CASSGGPGQGLETQYF,TGTGCCAGCAGCGGGGGACCGGGACAGGGCCTAGAGACCCAGTACTTC
.,.,TRBV7-2,TRBJ2-2,CASSPPRVITGELFF,TGTGCCAGCAGCCCACCCCGAGTAATCACCGGGGAGCTGTTTTTT
.,.,TRBV6-6,TRBJ1-1,CASSYPGRETIEAFF,TGTGCCAGCAGTTACCCGGGCCGGGAGACAATTGAAGCTTTCTTT
.,.,TRBV5-4,TRBJ1-2,CASSFSLLGGYTF,TGTGCCAGCAGCTTTAGTCTATTGGGGGGCTACACCTTC
.,.,TRBV2,TRBJ2-1,CASSEGRHLMFF,TGTGCCAGCAGTGAGGGTCGGCATCTGATGTTCTTC
TRBD2,.,TRBV7-3,TRBJ2-3,CASSLGTSGFTDTQYF,TGTGCCAGCAGCTTGGGGACTAGCGGCTTCACAGATACGCAGTATTTT
.,once,TRBV5-6,TRBJ2-1,CASSAGTDYNEQFF,TGTGCCAGCAGCGCCGGGACGGACTACAATGAGCAGTTCTTC
.,.,TRBV7-9,TRBJ2-4,CATASDIQYF,TGTGCCACCGCCAGTGACATTCAGTACTTC
.,once,TRBV11-2,TRBJ1-1,CASSLGIFPSNTEAFF,TGTGCCAGCAGCTTAGGAATTTTTCCCTCGAACACTGAAGCTTTCTTT
.,.,TRBV10-3,TRBJ2-5,CAISESGGAQQTQYF,TGTGCCATCAGTGAGTCGGGGGGGGCTCAACAGACCCAGTACTTC
TRBD1,.,TRBV13,TRBJ1-1,CASSLAWDRGAEAFF,TGTGCCAGCAGCCTGGCCTGGGACAGGGGAGCTGAAGCTTTCTTT
.,.,TRBV4-2,TRBJ2-2,CASSQDRSANTGELFF,TGTGCCAGCAGCCAAGATCGGTCAGCGAACACCGGGGAGCTGTTTTTT
TRBD1,.,TRBV29-1,TRBJ1-5,CSVATGTFNQPQHF,TGCAGCGTTGCGACAGGGACCTTCAATCAGCCCCAGCATTTT
.,.,TRBV28,TRBJ1-4,CASTPASIEKLFF,TGTGCCAGCACCCCGGCGTCGATTGAAAAACTGTTTTTT
.,.,TRBV27,TRBJ2-7,CASSLSLAHTYEQYF,TGTGCCAGCAGTTTATCCTTAGCTCACACTTACGAGCAGTACTTC
.,.,TRBV13,TRBJ2-3,CASSFKGVLGTDTQYF,TGTGCCAGCAGTTTTAAAGGCGTCTTGGGCACAGATACGCAGTATTTT